The T cell receptor (beta chain) under discussion was sequenced for a study of shared clonotypes between healthy human individuals. This clone was seen only once. Trimming pared 2 bases from V and 0 bases from J, leaving 11 bases between. This CDR3 is 15 amino acids long. Per the germline V gene, CDR1 is ENHRY and CDR2 is SYGVKD. DNA at approximately 200 ng, roughly 30,000 T cell genomes, went into sorted-subset replicate PCRs. Generated by immunoSEQ multiplex PCR, the TCRdb table keeps only in-frame clones and is missing some. Found here are some 1.5 million clones, 98% of them singletons; the top ten hold roughly 0.4%.

The chain has TRBV10-3 and TRBJ2-7, with no clear D. The source material was naive CD4+ T cells sorted from blood. The subset was: CD45RA+ positively selected. This TCR derives from a young man in good health. The CDR3, as DNA: TGTGCCATCAGTGAGCCACGGACGTACTCCTACGAGCAGTACTTC. Residues: CAISEPRTYSYEQYF.